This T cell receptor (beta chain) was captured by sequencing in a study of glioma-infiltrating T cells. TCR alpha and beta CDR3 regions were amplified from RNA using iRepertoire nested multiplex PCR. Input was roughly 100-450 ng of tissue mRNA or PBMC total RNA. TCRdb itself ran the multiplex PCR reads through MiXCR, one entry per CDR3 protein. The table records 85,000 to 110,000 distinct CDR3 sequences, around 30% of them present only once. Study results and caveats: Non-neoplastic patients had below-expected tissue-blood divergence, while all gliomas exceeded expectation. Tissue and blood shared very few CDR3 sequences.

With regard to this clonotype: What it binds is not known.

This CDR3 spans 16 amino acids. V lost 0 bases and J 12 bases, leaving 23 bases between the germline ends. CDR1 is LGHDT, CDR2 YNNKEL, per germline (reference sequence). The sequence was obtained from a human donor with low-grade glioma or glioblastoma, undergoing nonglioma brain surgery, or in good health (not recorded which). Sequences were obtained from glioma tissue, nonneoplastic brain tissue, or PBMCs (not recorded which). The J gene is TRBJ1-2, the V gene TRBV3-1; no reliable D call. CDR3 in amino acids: CASSQDGQALSRGNTF. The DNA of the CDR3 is TGTGCCAGCAGCCAAGATGGGCAGGCCCTATCACGGGGAAACACCTTC.